The 22 T cell receptor beta chains given below trace back to one sample, sequenced in a study of blood T cell repertoires in COVID-19. The table came from immunoSEQ multiplex PCR; TCRdb's copy has only in-frame clones and leaves some out. Of roughly 200,000 clones listed, under 80% are singletons. The sample taken for sequencing was peripheral blood. The source of these receptors is a middle-aged man who had recovered from COVID-19.

This chain's CDR3 is CATPRDKYSNQPQHF. CDR3 DNA: TGTGCCACTCCCCGGGACAAATATAGCAATCAGCCCCAGCATTTT. The rearrangement links TRBV28 to TRBJ1-5, with D maybe TRBD1 (6 bases). CDR1 MDHEN and CDR2 SYDVKM come from the germline V gene. Deletions cut 10 bases from V and 0 bases from J, with 16 bases between. The CDR3 is made up of 15 amino acids.

This sequence joins TRBV7-3 and TRBJ2-1, with TRBD1 as a possible D gene (7 bases). V gave up 4 bases and J gave up 5 bases, with 12 bases separating them. The CDR3 sequence is 14 residues long. CDR1 and CDR2 (germline): SGHTA, FQGTGA. The CDR3 nucleotides are TGTGCCAGCAGCTACGGGGGACAGAACAATGAGCAGTTCTTC. Translation: CASSYGGQNNEQFF. The variable domain in full, completed from reference TRBV7-3 and TRBJ2-1, reads GAGVSQTPSNKVTEKGKYVELRCDPISGHTALYWYRQSLGQGPEFLIYFQGTGAADDSGLPNDRFFAVRPEGSVSTLKIQRTERGDSAVYLCASSYGGQNNEQFFGPGTRLTVL.

The genes are TRBV7-6 and TRBJ2-2, with a tentative D call TRBD2 (6 bases). The CDR3 consists of 15 residues. Germline CDR1 is SGHVS and CDR2 is FNYEAQ. Trimming removed 4 bases at V and 0 bases at J, with 9 bases between. The CDR3 loop reads CASSSGTPNTGELFF. In nucleotides, the CDR3 is TGTGCCAGCAGCTCCGGGACTCCGAACACCGGGGAGCTGTTTTTT.

This clone has a handful of counts. The CDR3 loop reads CASSRFPGSGNQPQHF. In nucleotides, the CDR3 is TGTGCCAGCAGTCGTTTTCCAGGGTCTGGCAATCAGCCCCAGCATTTT. The rearrangement joins TRBV11-2 to TRBJ1-5; maybe TRBD1 (5 bases). Per germline, CDR1 SGHAT and CDR2 FQNNGV. This CDR3 is built from 16 residues. Trimming removed 6 bases at V and 2 bases at J, with 17 bases between.

J is TRBJ1-1 and V is TRBV13; D might be TRBD1 (6 bases). V was cut by 2 bases and J by 3 bases, with 7 bases left in between. The germline V gene encodes CDR1 PRHDT and CDR2 FYEKMQ (reference sequence). The CDR3 spans 13 residues. In DNA, the CDR3 is TGTGCCAGCAGCTTACAGGGGTACACTGAAGCTTTCTTT. Protein: CASSLQGYTEAFF.

The chain links TRBV7-5 to TRBJ1-5. TRBV7-5 is annotated as a pseudogene. The CDR3 spans 15 residues. The CDR3 loop reads CVRSLRVILVQPQHF. Written as DNA, the CDR3 is TGTGTCAGAAGCTTACGGGTCATTTTGGTTCAGCCCCAGCATTTT.

In its sample, this clone was seen once. V usage is TRBV6-1 and J usage is TRBJ1-5, with a weak D call TRBD1 (6 bases). Trimming took 1 base from V and 9 from J, leaving 13 bases between them. Germline-derived CDR1 and CDR2 are MNHNS and SASEGT. This CDR3 has 14 amino acids. CDR3 protein: CASSEVGGALPQHF. The DNA of the CDR3 is TGTGCCAGCAGTGAAGTGGGGGGGGCTCTGCCCCAGCATTTT.

The chain couples TRBV9 to TRBJ2-5; 9 bases match TRBD1. The V gene end was trimmed by 0 bases and the J gene end by 5 bases; junction bases not matched to a gene: 5. The germline V gene encodes CDR1 SGDLS and CDR2 YYNGEE. The length of the CDR3 is 15 residues. The CDR3 region has the DNA TGTGCCAGCAGCGTAGGACAGGGGGTGCAGGAGACCCAGTACTTC. Its protein product is CASSVGQGVQETQYF.

This CDR3 reads CASSPARTSGRNEQFF. In DNA, the CDR3 is TGTGCCAGCAGCCCGGCCCGGACTAGCGGGAGGAATGAGCAGTTCTTC. This chain uses TRBV7-3 with TRBJ2-1; 14 bases fit TRBD2. After removal of 5 bases from V and 7 bases from J, the junction contained 7 bases not matched to a gene. The CDR3 sequence is 16 residues long. Germline values: CDR1 SGHTA, CDR2 FQGTGA.

The V gene is TRBV12-3 or TRBV12-4, the J gene TRBJ2-1; 9 nucleotides match TRBD1. The trim removed 5 bases at V and 9 bases at J, leaving 5 bases unmatched. This CDR3 comprises 13 residues. The CDR3 loop is CASSLTGGTEQFF. Here the CDR3 DNA reads TGTGCCAGCAGTCTAACAGGGGGCACTGAGCAGTTCTTC.

This clone was counted only a few times. The V and J genes are TRBV5-1 and TRBJ2-7; D is unresolved. Germline CDR1 and CDR2: SGHRS and YFSETQ. The V end lost 0 bases, the J end lost 2 bases, and 6 bases lay between the germline ends. This CDR3 spans 13 amino acids. The CDR3 sequence is CASSLDTAYEQYF. The CDR3, as DNA: TGCGCCAGCAGCTTGGACACCGCCTACGAGCAGTACTTC.

This clone has only a few counts. The chain joins TRBV6-5 to TRBJ2-7; the match to TRBD2 covers 11 bases. Trimming took 0 bases from V and 4 from J; bases not matched to a gene: 5. This CDR3 is built from 16 residues. The germline V gene encodes CDR1 MNHEY and CDR2 SVGAGI. The CDR3 spells CASSYSLAGGPYEQYF. In DNA form, the CDR3 reads TGTGCCAGCAGTTACTCGTTAGCGGGAGGGCCTTACGAGCAGTACTTC.

V gene TRBV7-8 combines with J gene TRBJ1-3, with TRBD1 matching 9 bases. Losses at the gene ends were 5 bases for V and 1 base for J; bases not matched to a gene: 18. The CDR3 extends over 20 amino acids. Germline V gene data show CDR1 as SGHVS and CDR2 as FQNEAQ. The CDR3: CASSPRPGTGRTLSGNTIYF. For the CDR3, the DNA is TGTGCCAGCAGCCCCCGCCCTGGGACAGGGAGGACTTTATCTGGAAACACCATATATTTT.

J is TRBJ2-1 and V is TRBV30, with TRBD2 identical over 11 bases. The CDR3 runs to 15 residues. The germline V gene encodes CDR1 GTSNPN and CDR2 SVGIG (reference sequence). Losses at the gene ends were 8 bases for V and 7 bases for J; bases not matched to a gene: 13. CDR3 residues: CATGRGLAALNEQFF. Written as DNA, the CDR3 is TGTGCCACGGGGCGGGGACTAGCGGCCCTAAATGAGCAGTTCTTC.

The table lists this clone with a few counts. The CDR3 loop reads CAIRNNGGTSADTDTQYF. The CDR3 DNA reads as TGTGCCATCAGAAATAACGGGGGGACTAGCGCTGACACAGATACGCAGTATTTT. This chain uses TRBV10-3 with TRBJ2-3; 10 bases match TRBD2. V was clipped by 6 bases and J by 2 bases; unmatched bases: 14. Germline V gene sequence: CDR1 ENHRY, CDR2 SYGVKD. The CDR3 extends over 18 amino acids.

This chain links TRBV11-2 with TRBJ1-4, with TRBD1 matching over 9 bases. CDR3 size: 14 residues. The ends lost 5 bases at V and 8 bases at J; junction bases unmatched: 6. Germline V gives CDR1 SGHAT, CDR2 FQNNGV. CDR3 DNA sequence: TGTGCCAGCAGCCAACAGGGGGCTTCGGAAAAACTGTTTTTT. Translation: CASSQQGASEKLFF. The variable domain in full, completed from reference TRBV11-2 and TRBJ1-4, reads EAGVAQSPRYKIIEKRQSVAFWCNPISGHATLYWYQQILGQGPKLLIQFQNNGVVDDSQLPKDRFSAERLKGVDSTLKIQPAKLEDSAVYLCASSQQGASEKLFFGSGTQLSVL.

J is TRBJ2-2 and V is TRBV11-1, with D perhaps TRBD1 (6 bases). Trimming shortened V by 5 bases and J by 6 bases, and 16 bases separated the two germline ends. This CDR3 has 15 residues. Germline V gives CDR1 SGHAT, CDR2 FQDESV (reference sequence). The CDR3 loop is CASSPGTNIPGELFF. CDR3 DNA: TGTGCCAGCAGCCCCGGGACAAACATCCCCGGGGAGCTGTTTTTT.

This sequence joins TRBV7-2 and TRBJ2-2, with 11 bases matching TRBD2. V trimming: 1 base; J trimming: 0 bases; junction bases outside the gene matches: 4. CDR1 and CDR2 from the germline V gene are SGHTA and FQGNSA. The CDR3 consists of 18 residues. For the CDR3, the DNA is TGTGCCAGCAGCTTAGAGACTAGCGGGGAGACGAACACCGGGGAGCTGTTTTTT. Its translation: CASSLETSGETNTGELFF.

The chain recombines TRBV19 with TRBJ2-1, with 8 bases lining up with TRBD2. V lost 5 bases and J lost 5; bases outside the gene matches: 5. This CDR3 is 14 amino acids long. Germline assignment: CDR1 LNHDA and CDR2 SQIVND (reference sequence). The CDR3 reads CASSPVAGNNEQFF. The CDR3 coding sequence is TGTGCCAGTAGTCCCGTAGCGGGAAACAATGAGCAGTTCTTC. Variable domain in full (rest from reference TRBV19 and TRBJ2-1): DGGITQSPKYLFRKEGQNVTLSCEQNLNHDAMYWYRQDPGQGLRLIYYSQIVNDFQKGDIAEGYSVSREKKESFPLTVTSAQKNPTAFYLCASSPVAGNNEQFFGPGTRLTVL.

The CDR3 DNA sequence: TGTGCCAGCAGCCAAGCCATGGCGGGAGAGTCGGAGACCCAGTACTTC. Protein: CASSQAMAGESETQYF. The chain joins TRBV14 to TRBJ2-5; 7 positions match TRBD2. Germline CDR1 reads SGHDN; CDR2 reads FVKESK. J lost 5 bases, V lost 1 base, and 10 bases had no gene match. This CDR3 is built from 16 residues.

This sequence joins TRBV18 and TRBJ2-3, with 9 bases fitting TRBD1. Germline CDR1 KGHSH, CDR2 LQKENI. The length of the CDR3 is 15 residues. With 5 bases clipped from V and 3 bases from J, the junction kept 6 bases outside the gene matches. CDR3 region: CASSIGQGRTDTQYF. The CDR3 DNA is TGTGCCAGCTCAATAGGACAGGGGAGGACAGATACGCAGTATTTT.

The rearrangement joins TRBV2 to TRBJ2-2, with 7 positions matching TRBD2. CDR3 size: 15 residues. The V gene's germline CDR1 is SNHLY and CDR2 FYNNEI. J gave up 1 base and V 4 bases, and 3 bases lay outside the gene matches. The CDR3 protein is CASSGPSGNTGELFF. CDR3 sequence (DNA): TGTGCCAGCAGTGGGCCTAGCGGGAACACCGGGGAGCTGTTTTTT.